The TCR beta chain described here comes from a study of shared clonotypes between healthy human individuals. Findings of the study overall: The small donor group covered limited genetic and exposure diversity. Blood was the only sampled material, and tissue repertoires likely differ.

There are a few counts of this clone. Its specificity is unknown. The CDR3 has 16 amino acids. With V trimmed by 6 bases and J by 0 bases, 1 base remained unmatched. Germline values: CDR1 SGHTA, CDR2 FQGNSA. Per the authors' pipeline: ImmunoSEQ gave junction-only sequences without quality scores, so filtering differed. Some clones are missing from TCRdb's copy, which holds only in-frame ones; the method was immunoSEQ multiplex PCR. D and trimming were read from the DNA, whereas the V and J calls and clone size are those reported in that table. This table has about 530,000 clones, 60% to 80% appearing once. Those who donated, Caucasian adults without exception, all lived in Nashville, Tennessee.

The V gene is TRBV7-2, the J gene TRBJ2-2; 13 bases fit TRBD2. This TCR came from a woman aged 40-49 years in good health. Some clones in this sample may be carry-over from other donors' samples. What was sequenced was PBMCs. Here the CDR3 DNA reads TGTGCCAGCAGACTAGCGGGAGGGTCGAACACCGGGGAGCTGTTTTTT. As protein: CASRLAGGSNTGELFF.